The 31 T cell receptor beta chains below were found in one sample sequenced in a study of blood T cell repertoires in COVID-19. Clones were sequenced by immunoSEQ multiplex PCR, and TCRdb holds only the in-frame ones, with some missing. The table records about 170,000 clones, approximately 85% of them present only once. The sample was peripheral blood. The receptors shown here come from an elderly woman with COVID-19, enrolled during active disease.

The chain recombines TRBV4-1 with TRBJ2-7, with a possible D match to TRBD1 (5 bases). Germline CDR1 MGHRA, CDR2 YSYEKL. V dropped 0 bases and J dropped 6 bases, with 12 bases sitting between them. The CDR3 is made up of 14 amino acids. CDR3 protein: CASSQDPQGAEQYF. The CDR3 DNA follows: TGCGCCAGCAGCCAAGATCCCCAGGGCGCCGAGCAGTACTTC.

The V and J genes are TRBV6-1 and TRBJ2-3; 14 nucleotides align to TRBD2. This CDR3 is 16 amino acids long. The trim removed 4 bases at V and 3 bases at J, leaving 3 bases unmatched. Germline values: CDR1 MNHNS, CDR2 SASEGT. The CDR3 DNA reads as TGTGCCAGCAGTGGACTAGCGGGGGGGCTTACAGATACGCAGTATTTT. Translating gives CASSGLAGGLTDTQYF.

The V gene is TRBV19, the J gene TRBJ2-5; D is possibly TRBD1 (5 bases). V was clipped by 7 bases and J by 4 bases, with 16 bases between them. CDR3 length: 14 amino acids. From germline, CDR1 is LNHDA and CDR2 SQIVND (reference sequence). The CDR3 region has the DNA TGTGCCAGTACTCCGTGGGGCCGGCGAGAGACCCAGTACTTC. Protein sequence: CASTPWGRRETQYF.

This chain links TRBV5-1 with TRBJ2-2; 15 bases align to TRBD2. CDR3 length equals 18 residues. Losses at the gene ends were 5 bases for V and 5 bases for J; bases not matched to a gene: 10. Germline V lookup: CDR1 SGHRS, CDR2 YFSETQ. CDR3 loop: CASSPGGLAGGWTGELFF. The CDR3 bases are TGCGCCAGCAGTCCCGGGGGACTAGCGGGAGGATGGACCGGGGAGCTGTTTTTT.

V gene TRBV29-1 combines with J gene TRBJ2-3; perhaps TRBD2 as D (5 bases). CDR1 is SQVTM and CDR2 is ANQGSEA in the germline V gene. Trimming took off 6 bases at V and 2 bases at J, with 9 bases between the two ends. The CDR3 loop spans 12 amino acids. For the CDR3, the DNA is TGCAGCGTCGAGCGGCACACAGATACGCAGTATTTT. Protein: CSVERHTDTQYF.

The sample holds one count of this clone. The V and J genes are TRBV21-1 and TRBJ2-7; no DNA check was done on the table's D call, TRBD2. TRBV21-1 is designated a pseudogene. CDR3 length: 12 residues. The CDR3 sequence: CASSTTEDEQYF. The CDR3 coding sequence is TGTGCCAGCAGTACCACGGAGGACGAGCAGTACTTC.

This rearrangement joins TRBV7-8 to TRBJ2-5; TRBD1 is a possible D gene (6 bases). Germline V gene sequence: CDR1 SGHVS, CDR2 FQNEAQ. The V end lost 2 bases, the J end lost 1 base, and 14 bases lay between the germline ends. There are 16 residues in the CDR3. The CDR3: CASSLHPGQIQETQYF. CDR3 nucleotides: TGTGCCAGCAGCTTACACCCAGGACAGATCCAAGAGACCCAGTACTTC.

The chain couples TRBV2 to TRBJ1-2; a weak D match, TRBD1 (6 bases). There are 16 residues in the CDR3. Trimming removed 1 base from V and 3 bases from J, with 15 bases in between. CDR1 and CDR2 from the germline V gene are SNHLY and FYNNEI. This CDR3 reads CASSEERGRGDYGYTF. The CDR3 DNA is TGTGCCAGCAGTGAAGAGCGGGGCAGGGGAGACTATGGCTACACCTTC.

The V call is TRBV30, the J call TRBJ2-7, with 7 bases aligning to TRBD1. The CDR3 runs 13 residues. CDR1 is GTSNPN and CDR2 is SVGIG in the germline V gene (reference sequence). The junction had 7 bases not matched to a gene; V was cut back by 2 bases and J by 6 bases. CDR3 sequence: CAWSRRGQLEQYF. In DNA form, the CDR3 reads TGTGCCTGGAGTAGAAGGGGACAGCTCGAGCAGTACTTC.

This chain connects TRBV2 to TRBJ1-2; 8 positions match TRBD1. V was pared by 6 bases and J by 0 bases, with 12 bases of the junction left unmatched. There are 17 residues in the CDR3. Germline CDR1 reads SNHLY; CDR2 reads FYNNEI. The CDR3 spells CASRPGQGALPNYGYTF. The CDR3 nucleotides read TGTGCCAGCAGGCCGGGGCAGGGGGCCCTTCCTAACTATGGCTACACCTTC.

V is TRBV27 and J is TRBJ1-1; tentative D call: TRBD1 (5 bases). The CDR3 has 16 amino acids. V lost 5 bases and J lost 4, with 20 bases in between. Germline V gene data show CDR1 as MNHEY and CDR2 as SMNVEV (reference sequence). The DNA for the CDR3 is TGTGCCAGCAGTCCGCGGGGGAGTTTGGACCTCACTGAAGCTTTCTTT. It translates to CASSPRGSLDLTEAFF.

The chain recombines TRBV20-1 with TRBJ2-7; 7 nucleotides match TRBD1. CDR3 size: 11 residues. With 5 bases clipped from V and 7 bases from J, the junction kept 5 bases outside the gene matches. Germline V gene sequence: CDR1 DFQATT, CDR2 SNEGSKA (reference sequence). CDR3 DNA: TGCAGTGCTGCGGACAGGTGGGAGCAGTACTTC. Residues: CSAADRWEQYF.

The chain joins TRBV5-1 to TRBJ1-1; perhaps TRBD1 as D (5 bases). Trimming removed 4 bases from V and 1 base from J, with 11 bases in between. The CDR3 spans 14 residues. Germline V gene data show CDR1 as SGHRS and CDR2 as YFSETQ. The CDR3 here is CASSKQGTNTEAFF. The CDR3 DNA reads TGCGCCAGCAGCAAGCAGGGAACGAACACTGAAGCTTTCTTT.

This clone was detected once. CDR3 amino acids: CASSFSGSYNEQFF. The CDR3 DNA reads TGCGCCAGCAGCTTTTCAGGCTCCTACAATGAGCAGTTCTTC. V usage is TRBV5-1 and J usage is TRBJ2-1; D gene uncertain. Germline V gene data show CDR1 as SGHRS and CDR2 as YFSETQ. Trimming removed 2 bases at V and 0 bases at J, with 6 bases between. This CDR3 has 14 residues.

The chain has TRBV5-4 and TRBJ2-2; 7 nucleotides agree with TRBD1. The length of the CDR3 is 15 residues. V trimming: 4 bases; J trimming: 6 bases; junction bases outside the gene matches: 9. Germline lookup yields CDR1 SGHNT and CDR2 YYREEE (reference sequence). The CDR3 DNA reads TGTGCCAGCAGCGGTACAGGGGCAGAGGCCGGGGAGCTGTTTTTT. The encoded protein is CASSGTGAEAGELFF.

The rearrangement links TRBV29-1 to TRBJ2-7, with D possibly being TRBD2 (6 bases). CDR1 is SQVTM and CDR2 is ANQGSEA in the germline V gene. V was shortened by 1 base and J by 7 bases, with 17 bases between the two germline ends. The CDR3 runs to 14 residues. The CDR3, as DNA: TGCAGCGTTGAAGGGGCCGGGGGTTCTGAAGAGCAGTACTTC. Translation: CSVEGAGGSEEQYF.

This clone was seen once. V is TRBV7-3 and J is TRBJ2-5, with 8 bases fitting TRBD2. V lost 1 base and J lost 5; bases outside the gene matches: 3. The CDR3 totals 14 residues. Germline V gene lookup returns CDR1 SGHTA and CDR2 FQGTGA. CDR3 in amino acids: CASSLRSSGETQYF. The DNA of the CDR3 is TGTGCCAGCAGCTTAAGGTCTAGCGGGGAGACCCAGTACTTC.

This chain links TRBV28 with TRBJ2-3; 12 positions agree with TRBD1. Germline values: CDR1 MDHEN, CDR2 SYDVKM. The ends lost 4 bases at V and 6 bases at J; junction bases unmatched: 11. This CDR3 is built from 17 residues. CDR3 bases: TGTGCCAGCAGTTCCGGGACAGGGGGCGCGTCGTTGGATACGCAGTATTTT. It is translated as CASSSGTGGASLDTQYF.

The rearrangement uses TRBV30 and TRBJ1-2, with TRBD1 identical over 7 bases. The CDR3 is 13 amino acids. After removal of 2 bases from V and 6 bases from J, the junction contained 6 bases not matched to a gene. Germline V gene lookup returns CDR1 GTSNPN and CDR2 SVGIG (reference sequence). The CDR3 DNA reads as TGTGCCTGGAGTCTAACAGGGGAAAATGGCTACACCTTC. Encoded protein: CAWSLTGENGYTF.

This sequence joins TRBV4-3 and TRBJ2-1, with no clear D. In germline, CDR1 is LGHNA, CDR2 YSLEER. The V and J ends lost 4 bases and 3 bases respectively, with 10 bases between them. CDR3 size: 14 residues. CDR3 DNA sequence: TGCGCCAGCAGCCTCAACCGGGTCTACAATGAGCAGTTCTTC. Translated: CASSLNRVYNEQFF.

This clone was counted only a few times. This chain joins TRBV6-5 and TRBJ1-2; perhaps TRBD1 as D (5 bases). The V gene lost 11 bases and the J gene lost 5 bases, with 15 bases spanning the gap. There are 12 residues in the CDR3. CDR1 MNHEY and CDR2 SVGAGI come from the germline V gene. This CDR3 reads CACRGGSYGYTF. The DNA for the CDR3 is TGTGCCTGCCGCGGGGGAAGTTATGGCTACACCTTC.

The rearrangement joins TRBV11-2 to TRBJ1-2, with D possibly TRBD1 on 5 matching bases. The V and J ends lost 0 bases and 4 bases respectively, with 12 bases between them. CDR3 length: 15 residues. From germline, CDR1 is SGHAT and CDR2 FQNNGV. The CDR3 here is CASSLEGPYGYGYTF. The CDR3 coding sequence is TGTGCCAGCAGCTTAGAGGGGCCATACGGCTATGGCTACACCTTC.

The V gene is TRBV5-1, the J gene TRBJ2-1, with D possibly TRBD2 on 6 matching bases. CDR1 and CDR2 (germline): SGHRS, YFSETQ. Trimming left V 0 bases short and J 4 bases short, with 11 bases between. The CDR3 contains 15 residues. The CDR3 sequence is CASSLGPGRYNEQFF. The CDR3, as DNA: TGCGCCAGCAGCTTGGGACCGGGGAGGTACAATGAGCAGTTCTTC.

The V gene is TRBV10-1, the J gene TRBJ1-4; TRBD1 matches 12 bases. V lost 3 bases to trimming and J lost 3 bases; unmatched junction nucleotides: 11. The CDR3 is made up of 19 amino acids. Germline-derived CDR1 and CDR2 are WNHNN and SYGVQD (reference sequence). The CDR3 nucleotides are TGCGCCAGCAGTGACGGGACAGGGGGCCGGCGGGTCGCTAATGAAAAACTGTTTTTT. As protein: CASSDGTGGRRVANEKLFF.

V and J are TRBV5-4 and TRBJ2-5; D is possibly TRBD1 (6 bases). The length of the CDR3 is 15 residues. Trimming left V 0 bases short and J 5 bases short, with 14 bases between. Germline CDR1 reads SGHNT; CDR2 reads YYREEE (reference sequence). CDR3 in DNA: TGTGCCAGCAGCTTGGCCACAGGGAATGGGGAGACCCAGTACTTC. This encodes CASSLATGNGETQYF. The full variable domain, completed using reference TRBV5-4 and TRBJ2-5, is ETGVTQSPTHLIKTRGQQVTLRCSSQSGHNTVSWYQQALGQGPQFIFQYYREEENGRGNFPPRFSGLQFPNYSSELNVNALELDDSALYLCASSLATGNGETQYFGPGTRLLVL.

This chain joins TRBV5-5 and TRBJ2-5; D might be TRBD1 (6 bases). The CDR3 has 19 residues. CDR1 and CDR2 from the germline V gene are SGHKS and YYEKEE (reference sequence). Trimming took off 4 bases at V and 0 bases at J, with 25 bases between the two ends. The CDR3 DNA follows: TGTGCCAGCAGCCTCCACGAGACCAGGGGCCTAGTGAACCAAGAGACCCAGTACTTC. Residues: CASSLHETRGLVNQETQYF.

This chain links TRBV5-1 with TRBJ1-4; 7 bases align to TRBD1. Germline loops: CDR1 SGHRS, CDR2 YFSETQ. Germline trimming cut 7 bases from V and 5 bases from J; bases unmatched to any gene: 8. The CDR3 is made up of 14 amino acids. The CDR3 DNA sequence: TGCGCCAGCTCCAGGACAGGAGACAATGAAAAACTGTTTTTT. It codes for CASSRTGDNEKLFF. The whole variable domain, remainder taken from reference TRBV5-1 and TRBJ1-4, is KAGVTQTPRYLIKTRGQQVTLSCSPISGHRSVSWYQQTPGQGLQFLFEYFSETQRNKGNFPGRFSGRQFSNSRSEMNVSTLELGDSALYLCASSRTGDNEKLFFGSGTQLSVL.

This chain joins TRBV18 and TRBJ1-2, with a tentative D call TRBD1 (5 bases). The CDR3 loop spans 13 amino acids. Looked up from germline, CDR1 is KGHSH and CDR2 is LQKENI. Deletions cut 2 bases from V and 6 bases from J, with 10 bases between. In nucleotides, the CDR3 is TGTGCCAGCTCACCAGTAGGAGGGGATGGCTACACCTTC. It yields the protein CASSPVGGDGYTF.

This clone was recorded once. V usage is TRBV7-6 and J usage is TRBJ1-1; D is uncertain. CDR3 size: 18 residues. V lost 2 bases and J 0 bases, leaving 19 bases between the germline ends. Germline V gene lookup returns CDR1 SGHVS and CDR2 FNYEAQ. Written as DNA, the CDR3 is TGTGCCAGCAGCTTATTATGGGCCGAGTCGTCCCTGAACACTGAAGCTTTCTTT. The encoded protein is CASSLLWAESSLNTEAFF.

This clone was picked up one time. V is TRBV5-6 and J is TRBJ2-6; 8 bases are a match to TRBD1. The CDR3 length is 16 residues. Germline loops: CDR1 SGHDT, CDR2 YYEEEE. V gave up 5 bases and J gave up 3 bases; unmatched junction bases: 7. DNA for the CDR3: TGTGCCAGCAGTCGAGACAGGGGATTTGGGGCCAACGTCCTGACTTTC. This sequence encodes CASSRDRGFGANVLTF.

The chain links TRBV28 to TRBJ2-6; a possible D gene is TRBD1 (5 bases). CDR1 and CDR2 from the germline V gene are MDHEN and SYDVKM. V was trimmed by 4 bases and J by 0 bases, leaving 16 bases between them. The CDR3 covers 18 residues. CDR3 residues: CASSSVRTLSSGANVLTF. The CDR3 DNA is TGTGCCAGCAGTTCTGTACGGACACTGAGCTCTGGGGCCAACGTCCTGACTTTC.